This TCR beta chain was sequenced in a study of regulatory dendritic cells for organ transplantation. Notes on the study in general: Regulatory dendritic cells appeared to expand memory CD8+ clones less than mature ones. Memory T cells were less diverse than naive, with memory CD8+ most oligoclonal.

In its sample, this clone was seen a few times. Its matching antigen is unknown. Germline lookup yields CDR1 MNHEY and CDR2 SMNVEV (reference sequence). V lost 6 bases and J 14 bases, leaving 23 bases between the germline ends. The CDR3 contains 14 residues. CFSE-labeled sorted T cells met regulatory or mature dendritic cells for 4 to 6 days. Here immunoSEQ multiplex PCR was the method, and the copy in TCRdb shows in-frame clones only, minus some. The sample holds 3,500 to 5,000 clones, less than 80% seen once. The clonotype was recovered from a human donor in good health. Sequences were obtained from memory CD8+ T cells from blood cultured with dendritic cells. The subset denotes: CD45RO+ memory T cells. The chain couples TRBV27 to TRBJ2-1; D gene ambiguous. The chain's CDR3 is CASSPTAKPYGEFF. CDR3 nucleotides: TGTGCCAGCAGCCCTACGGCGAAGCCTTATGGGGAGTTCTTC.